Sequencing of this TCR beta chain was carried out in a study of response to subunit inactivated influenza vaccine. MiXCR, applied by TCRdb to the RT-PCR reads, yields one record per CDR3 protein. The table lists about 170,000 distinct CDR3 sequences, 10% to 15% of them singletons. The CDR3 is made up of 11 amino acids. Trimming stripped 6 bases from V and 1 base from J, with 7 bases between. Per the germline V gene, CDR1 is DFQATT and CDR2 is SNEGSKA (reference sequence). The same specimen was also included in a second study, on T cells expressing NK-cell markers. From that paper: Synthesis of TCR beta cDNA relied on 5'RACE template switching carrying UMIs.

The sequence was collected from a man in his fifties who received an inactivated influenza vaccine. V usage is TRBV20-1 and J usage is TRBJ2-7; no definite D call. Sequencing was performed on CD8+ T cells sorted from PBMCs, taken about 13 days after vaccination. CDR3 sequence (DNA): TGCAGTGCGAGAACTTCCTACGAGCAGTACTTC. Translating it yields CSARTSYEQYF.